The 14 T cell receptor beta chains presented below share a single source sample, sequenced in a study of identifying expanded T cells in peripheral blood. The method was immunoSEQ multiplex PCR; TCRdb's version includes in-frame clones alone and lacks a portion of them. The top ten hold around 8.3% of the sample, which has more than 85,000 clones, approximately 90% seen once. Sequencing was done on a sample of blood. The receptor set was obtained from a person aged 18-69 years in good health.

The chain has TRBV7-3 and TRBJ2-1; maybe TRBD1 (7 bases). Trimming took off 2 bases at V and 5 bases at J, with 10 bases between the two ends. In germline, CDR1 is SGHTA, CDR2 FQGTGA. This CDR3 has 14 amino acids. The CDR3 sequence: CASSLGRGDNEQFF. The CDR3 DNA sequence: TGTGCCAGCAGCTTAGGCAGGGGGGACAATGAGCAGTTCTTC.

The rearrangement uses TRBV7-3 and TRBJ1-3; tentative D call: TRBD1 (6 bases). This CDR3 is built from 14 residues. Germline assignment: CDR1 SGHTA and CDR2 FQGTGA. V shed 6 bases and J shed 1 base, with 10 bases lying between them. The CDR3 region has the DNA TGTGCCAGCAGAGGGGGGTTATCTGGAAACACCATATATTTT. Translating gives CASRGGLSGNTIYF.

The V call is TRBV28, the J call TRBJ1-2; the D is unclear. This CDR3 has 15 residues. The V and J ends lost 5 bases and 8 bases respectively, with 21 bases between them. Germline V CDR1 and CDR2: MDHEN, SYDVKM. CDR3 in amino acids: CASSIPGPRAQGYTF. The CDR3 DNA follows: TGTGCCAGCAGTATCCCCGGCCCGAGGGCGCAAGGCTACACCTTC.

This clone was picked up a small number of times. The chain couples TRBV7-3 to TRBJ1-2, with TRBD1 matching over 12 bases. The CDR3 is made up of 15 amino acids. CDR1 and CDR2 from the germline V gene are SGHTA and FQGTGA. V shed 5 bases, J shed 6 bases, and the junction held 7 bases outside the gene matches. This CDR3 is CASSLGTGGVDGYTF. Here the CDR3 DNA reads TGTGCCAGCAGCCTGGGGACAGGGGGCGTGGATGGCTACACCTTC.

The rearrangement joins TRBV18 to TRBJ2-2, with no clear D. The germline gives CDR1 KGHSH, CDR2 LQKENI. CDR3 length: 15 amino acids. Trimming pared 8 bases from V and 3 bases from J, leaving 16 bases between. In nucleotides, the CDR3 is TGTGCCAGCAGGCCCGTGGGCACACACACCGGGGAGCTGTTTTTT. Amino acid sequence: CASRPVGTHTGELFF.

The rearrangement joins TRBV7-9 to TRBJ2-3; D perhaps matches TRBD1 (5 bases). The CDR3 is 13 amino acids. Per the germline V gene, CDR1 is SEHNR and CDR2 is FQNEAQ (reference sequence). V lost 4 bases and J lost 2, with 7 bases in between. CDR3 amino acids: CASSYGHTDTQYF. The CDR3 nucleotides read TGTGCCAGCAGCTACGGACACACAGATACGCAGTATTTT.

The chain links TRBV27 to TRBJ1-5; TRBD1 agrees at 9 bases. The germline V gene encodes CDR1 MNHEY and CDR2 SMNVEV (reference sequence). With V trimmed by 8 bases and J by 5 bases, 7 bases remained unmatched. This CDR3 contains 14 residues. The CDR3 is CASAEDRGDQPQHF. CDR3 coding DNA: TGTGCCAGCGCCGAAGACAGGGGGGATCAGCCCCAGCATTTT.

V gene TRBV10-2 combines with J gene TRBJ2-1; D perhaps matches TRBD1 (5 bases). Germline V CDR1 and CDR2: WSHSY, SAAADI. The ends were cut back, 6 bases at V and 9 bases at J, with 15 bases in the middle. This CDR3 is 13 amino acids long. CDR3 residues: CASRGVSRGEQFF. As DNA, the CDR3 is TGCGCCAGCAGAGGAGTTTCAAGGGGTGAGCAGTTCTTC.

The chain couples TRBV19 to TRBJ1-5; D is unresolved. CDR3 length equals 13 residues. V was pared by 2 bases and J by 4 bases, with 6 bases between. CDR1 LNHDA and CDR2 SQIVND come from the germline V gene (reference sequence). CDR3 residues: CASSIQANQPQHF. As DNA, the CDR3 is TGTGCCAGTAGTATACAGGCGAATCAGCCCCAGCATTTT.

The CDR3 loop reads CATRQLTSGNTIYF. CDR3 coding DNA: TGTGCCACCCGACAGCTCACCTCTGGAAACACCATATATTTT. V gene TRBV2 combines with J gene TRBJ1-3; tentatively, D is TRBD1 (5 bases). CDR3 length: 14 amino acids. The V gene lost 10 bases and the J gene lost 0 bases, with 13 bases spanning the gap. The germline V gene has CDR1 SNHLY and CDR2 FYNNEI.

CDR3 residues: CASSLDLQPQHF. CDR3 bases: TGTGCCAGCAGCTTGGATCTCCAGCCCCAGCATTTT. The chain joins TRBV5-8 to TRBJ1-5; D is uncertain. CDR3 size: 12 residues. Per the germline V gene, CDR1 is SGHTS and CDR2 is YDEGEE. The ends were cut back, 0 bases at V and 7 bases at J, with 5 bases in the middle.

The chain recombines TRBV6-5 with TRBJ1-5, with a tentative D call TRBD1 (5 bases). CDR3 size: 15 residues. Trimming shortened V by 3 bases and J by 3 bases, and 12 bases separated the two germline ends. Germline CDR1 reads MNHEY; CDR2 reads SVGAGI. CDR3 in amino acids: CASSYRRGYNQPQHF. The CDR3 DNA sequence: TGTGCCAGCAGTTATAGAAGGGGTTACAATCAGCCCCAGCATTTT.

The genes are TRBV27 and TRBJ2-2; 8 nucleotides align to TRBD2. Looked up from germline, CDR1 is MNHEY and CDR2 is SMNVEV (reference sequence). V was clipped by 0 bases and J by 5 bases; unmatched bases: 8. The CDR3 has 17 residues. CDR3: CASSLSWAGGGTGELFF. DNA of the CDR3: TGTGCCAGCAGTTTATCGTGGGCGGGAGGTGGGACCGGGGAGCTGTTTTTT.

This chain connects TRBV28 to TRBJ1-1; perhaps TRBD1 as D (6 bases). CDR3 size: 15 residues. Germline CDR1 reads MDHEN; CDR2 reads SYDVKM. The V gene lost 8 bases and the J gene lost 1 base, with 17 bases spanning the gap. The CDR3, as DNA: TGTGCCAGCCAAGTTGCGGGGGGGCGGAACACTGAAGCTTTCTTT. Its translation: CASQVAGGRNTEAFF.